This is a list of T cell receptor beta chains from one sample in a study of blood T cell repertoires in COVID-19. Using immunoSEQ multiplex PCR, the repertoire was profiled, and TCRdb retains in-frame clones only, with some absent. This table holds about 110,000 clones, around 86% found once. The sample consisted of peripheral blood. The receptors shown here come from a woman in her seventies with acute or convalescent COVID-19. The CDR3 runs from the conserved cysteine through the conserved F or W. Each record gives: D gene, J gene, clone size, V gene, CDR3 length, CDR3 DNA, CDR3 protein. The D gene is left open where the match is weak. The size of a clone is reported for some rows only, either as once, few or many, or as a class for expanded clones.

d_call: -; j_call: TRBJ1-6; clone_size: -; v_call: TRBV28; cdr3_length: 14; cdr3_nt: TGTGCCAGCAGTTTATCAGGGTATGCTTCACCCCTCCACTTT; cdr3_aa: CASSLSGYASPLHF
d_call: -; j_call: TRBJ2-7; clone_size: -; v_call: TRBV12-3/TRBV12-4; cdr3_length: 13; cdr3_nt: TGTGCCAGCAGCGTAAGAGTTAACTACGAGCAGTACTTC; cdr3_aa: CASSVRVNYEQYF
d_call: -; j_call: TRBJ1-1; clone_size: -; v_call: TRBV30; cdr3_length: 13; cdr3_nt: TGTGCCTGGAGTGTCGGGGGGCTCGCTGAAGCTTTCTTT; cdr3_aa: CAWSVGGLAEAFF
d_call: TRBD1; j_call: TRBJ1-5; clone_size: once; v_call: TRBV10-3; cdr3_length: 17; cdr3_nt: TGTGCCATCAGCGTGGGACAGGGTAGTAATAGCAATCAGCCCCAGCATTTT; cdr3_aa: CAISVGQGSNSNQPQHF
d_call: -; j_call: TRBJ1-4; clone_size: -; v_call: TRBV6-1; cdr3_length: 13; cdr3_nt: TGTGCCAGCAGTGAAGCGCTAGTGGCCAAACTGTTTTTT; cdr3_aa: CASSEALVAKLFF
d_call: -; j_call: TRBJ1-1; clone_size: -; v_call: TRBV4-1; cdr3_length: 17; cdr3_nt: TGCGCCAGCAGTCGTACCACCGGCAGGGAAGGGAACACTGAAGCTTTCTTT; cdr3_aa: CASSRTTGREGNTEAFF
d_call: -; j_call: TRBJ2-1; clone_size: once; v_call: TRBV19; cdr3_length: 14; cdr3_nt: TGTGCCAGTAGTATACGCGGGGCTTACAATGAGCAGTTCTTC; cdr3_aa: CASSIRGAYNEQFF
d_call: TRBD1; j_call: TRBJ2-5; clone_size: -; v_call: TRBV5-4; cdr3_length: 14; cdr3_nt: TGTGCCAGCGGGACCGGGACAGGCAAGGAGACCCAGTACTTC; cdr3_aa: CASGTGTGKETQYF
d_call: -; j_call: TRBJ1-2; clone_size: -; v_call: TRBV5-1; cdr3_length: 14; cdr3_nt: TGCGCCAGCACTGGGGGGGATGCTAACTATGGCTACACCTTC; cdr3_aa: CASTGGDANYGYTF
d_call: -; j_call: TRBJ1-4; clone_size: -; v_call: TRBV27; cdr3_length: 13; cdr3_nt: TGTGCCAGCAGTTACAGGGAGGGTGAAAAACTGTTTTTT; cdr3_aa: CASSYREGEKLFF
d_call: -; j_call: TRBJ2-1; clone_size: once; v_call: TRBV11-3; cdr3_length: 13; cdr3_nt: TGTGCCAGCAGCCCGACTAAGTCCAATGAGCAGTTCTTC; cdr3_aa: CASSPTKSNEQFF
d_call: -; j_call: TRBJ1-1; clone_size: few; v_call: TRBV6-2/TRBV6-3; cdr3_length: 15; cdr3_nt: TGTGCCAGCAGTGACCCAACAGGGATGAACACTGAAGCTTTCTTT; cdr3_aa: CASSDPTGMNTEAFF
d_call: -; j_call: TRBJ2-3; clone_size: -; v_call: TRBV28; cdr3_length: 13; cdr3_nt: TGTGCCAGCAGGGTCGGGAGTACAGATACGCAGTATTTT; cdr3_aa: CASRVGSTDTQYF
d_call: -; j_call: TRBJ1-1; clone_size: -; v_call: TRBV19; cdr3_length: 16; cdr3_nt: TGTGCCAGCATTGGTCGGGGGGGGCAAGGGATTACTGAAGCTTTCTTT; cdr3_aa: CASIGRGGQGITEAFF
d_call: -; j_call: TRBJ1-5; clone_size: -; v_call: TRBV27; cdr3_length: 15; cdr3_nt: TGTGCCAGCAGTTTGCTGTCGGCGCGGGATCAGCCCCAGCATTTT; cdr3_aa: CASSLLSARDQPQHF
d_call: TRBD1; j_call: TRBJ2-7; clone_size: -; v_call: TRBV11-3; cdr3_length: 15; cdr3_nt: TGTGCCAGCAGCTTAGGGACAGGGTTGATGGACGAGCAGTACTTC; cdr3_aa: CASSLGTGLMDEQYF
d_call: TRBD1; j_call: TRBJ1-2; clone_size: -; v_call: TRBV5-8; cdr3_length: 14; cdr3_nt: TGTGCCAGCAGCCTGACAGGGCCTACCTATGGCTACACCTTC; cdr3_aa: CASSLTGPTYGYTF
d_call: TRBD2; j_call: TRBJ2-3; clone_size: -; v_call: TRBV28; cdr3_length: 17; cdr3_nt: TGTGCCAGCGCGTCGGGGGCTAGCGGGTACTACAAAGATACGCAGTATTTT; cdr3_aa: CASASGASGYYKDTQYF
d_call: TRBD2; j_call: TRBJ2-2; clone_size: -; v_call: TRBV2; cdr3_length: 15; cdr3_nt: TGTGCCAGCAACGGACTAGCGGCGAACACCGGGGAGCTGTTTTTT; cdr3_aa: CASNGLAANTGELFF
d_call: TRBD1; j_call: TRBJ1-4; clone_size: -; v_call: TRBV6-5; cdr3_length: 15; cdr3_nt: TGTGCCAGCAGTTACGGGACAGGGGCGGGTGAAAAACTGTTTTTT; cdr3_aa: CASSYGTGAGEKLFF
d_call: TRBD1; j_call: TRBJ1-4; clone_size: -; v_call: TRBV3-1/TRBV3-2; cdr3_length: 16; cdr3_nt: TGTGCCAGCAGCTCCAGAACAGGGGGCTCTAATGAAAAACTGTTTTTT; cdr3_aa: CASSSRTGGSNEKLFF
d_call: -; j_call: TRBJ1-1; clone_size: once; v_call: TRBV5-1; cdr3_length: 14; cdr3_nt: TGCGCCAGCAGCTTGGTTACGGTGAACACTGAAGCTTTCTTT; cdr3_aa: CASSLVTVNTEAFF
d_call: TRBD2; j_call: TRBJ2-7; clone_size: -; v_call: TRBV27; cdr3_length: 15; cdr3_nt: TGTGCCAGCCGTGCCGGGGGGAGGGTCTCCTACGAGCAGTACTTC; cdr3_aa: CASRAGGRVSYEQYF
d_call: -; j_call: TRBJ1-4; clone_size: -; v_call: TRBV5-4; cdr3_length: 15; cdr3_nt: TGTGCCAGCAGCTGGGGGGGCAGGGGTGGTGAAAAACTGTTTTTT; cdr3_aa: CASSWGGRGGEKLFF
d_call: -; j_call: TRBJ2-2; clone_size: -; v_call: TRBV4-3; cdr3_length: 15; cdr3_nt: TGCGCCAGCAGCCAAGAAGGGGGGGCAACCGGGGAGCTGTTTTTT; cdr3_aa: CASSQEGGATGELFF
d_call: -; j_call: TRBJ1-5; clone_size: -; v_call: TRBV19; cdr3_length: 20; cdr3_nt: TGTGCCAGTAGTATAGATCAGTGGTTCTCGGGGAGCCATGGCAATCAGCCCCAGCATTTT; cdr3_aa: CASSIDQWFSGSHGNQPQHF
d_call: -; j_call: TRBJ1-5; clone_size: -; v_call: TRBV7-2; cdr3_length: 16; cdr3_nt: TGTGCCAGCAGCTTATCTTCTGGGGGGGAGGTTCAGCCCCAGCATTTT; cdr3_aa: CASSLSSGGEVQPQHF
d_call: TRBD1; j_call: TRBJ2-2; clone_size: -; v_call: TRBV7-3; cdr3_length: 14; cdr3_nt: TGTGCCAGCAGCCCAAGCGTAGGGGGCAAGGAGCTGTTTTTT; cdr3_aa: CASSPSVGGKELFF
d_call: TRBD2; j_call: TRBJ2-3; clone_size: -; v_call: TRBV6-4; cdr3_length: 16; cdr3_nt: TGTGCCAGCAGATCGACTAGCGGAGCTGGCACAGATACGCAGTATTTT; cdr3_aa: CASRSTSGAGTDTQYF
d_call: -; j_call: TRBJ2-1; clone_size: -; v_call: TRBV5-1; cdr3_length: 12; cdr3_nt: TGCGCCAGCAGCTTGGTCGACAATGAGCAGTTCTTC; cdr3_aa: CASSLVDNEQFF
d_call: -; j_call: TRBJ1-1; clone_size: once; v_call: TRBV13; cdr3_length: 13; cdr3_nt: TGTGCCAGCAGGGTCGGGGTCGGCACTGAAGCTTTCTTT; cdr3_aa: CASRVGVGTEAFF
d_call: TRBD1; j_call: TRBJ2-5; clone_size: -; v_call: TRBV5-1; cdr3_length: 15; cdr3_nt: TGCGCCAGCAGCACCGGGACAGGGGACGGGAAGACCCAGTACTTC; cdr3_aa: CASSTGTGDGKTQYF
d_call: -; j_call: TRBJ1-2; clone_size: -; v_call: TRBV6-5; cdr3_length: 14; cdr3_nt: TGTGCCAGCAGTTACTCGTCAGGGGTCAATGGCTACACCTTC; cdr3_aa: CASSYSSGVNGYTF
d_call: TRBD2; j_call: TRBJ2-6; clone_size: -; v_call: TRBV16; cdr3_length: 18; cdr3_nt: TGTGCCAGCAGCCATCCTAGCGGGGGGGCCGCAGGGGCCAACGTCCTGACTTTC; cdr3_aa: CASSHPSGGAAGANVLTF
d_call: TRBD1; j_call: TRBJ1-2; clone_size: -; v_call: TRBV28; cdr3_length: 18; cdr3_nt: TGTGCCAGCAGTTCTGGCCTGTTCGGGACAGGAGGCAAGTATGGCTACACCTTC; cdr3_aa: CASSSGLFGTGGKYGYTF
d_call: -; j_call: TRBJ1-5; clone_size: -; v_call: TRBV6-1; cdr3_length: 14; cdr3_nt: TGTGCCAGCAGTGAACAATACCGCGGGCAGCCCCAGCATTTT; cdr3_aa: CASSEQYRGQPQHF
d_call: -; j_call: TRBJ1-5; clone_size: -; v_call: TRBV18; cdr3_length: 14; cdr3_nt: TGTGCCAGCTCACCAGACAGATTCAATCAGCCCCAGCATTTT; cdr3_aa: CASSPDRFNQPQHF
d_call: -; j_call: TRBJ1-2; clone_size: -; v_call: TRBV29-1; cdr3_length: 17; cdr3_nt: TGCAGCGTGTACGGGGAAGCACCAGGTCTCCCTAACTATGGCTACACCTTC; cdr3_aa: CSVYGEAPGLPNYGYTF
d_call: TRBD1; j_call: TRBJ1-4; clone_size: -; v_call: TRBV6-5; cdr3_length: 15; cdr3_nt: TGTGCCAGCAGTTACTCGGGACAGGGCTTGTCGAAACTGTTTTTT; cdr3_aa: CASSYSGQGLSKLFF
d_call: -; j_call: TRBJ1-3; clone_size: -; v_call: TRBV11-1; cdr3_length: 17; cdr3_nt: TGTGCCAGCAGCTTAGCGCGCGGGCGAGGAACTGGAAACACCATATATTTT; cdr3_aa: CASSLARGRGTGNTIYF
d_call: TRBD1; j_call: TRBJ1-5; clone_size: -; v_call: TRBV6-2/TRBV6-3; cdr3_length: 15; cdr3_nt: TGTGCCAGCAGTTACTCGGCAGGGGGAAATCAGCCCCAGCATTTT; cdr3_aa: CASSYSAGGNQPQHF
d_call: TRBD2; j_call: TRBJ2-1; clone_size: -; v_call: TRBV7-2; cdr3_length: 15; cdr3_nt: TGTGCCAGCAGCTTCGCTGGCGGGGGACGGAATGAGCAGTTCTTC; cdr3_aa: CASSFAGGGRNEQFF
d_call: TRBD1; j_call: TRBJ1-1; clone_size: -; v_call: TRBV11-2; cdr3_length: 17; cdr3_nt: TGTGCCAGCAGCAGACAGGGAGAGAGAACTAGGAACACTGAAGCTTTCTTT; cdr3_aa: CASSRQGERTRNTEAFF
d_call: -; j_call: TRBJ2-7; clone_size: -; v_call: TRBV30; cdr3_length: 17; cdr3_nt: TGTGCCTGGAGCGTAGCGAGTGACACTTACTTTTCCTACGAGCAGTACTTC; cdr3_aa: CAWSVASDTYFSYEQYF
d_call: -; j_call: TRBJ1-1; clone_size: -; v_call: TRBV18; cdr3_length: 16; cdr3_nt: TGTGCCAGCTCACAGATGAAGGGGATCTTGAACACTGAAGCTTTCTTT; cdr3_aa: CASSQMKGILNTEAFF
d_call: -; j_call: TRBJ1-5; clone_size: -; v_call: TRBV28; cdr3_length: 14; cdr3_nt: TGTGCCAGCAGTATACTAACGGTAAATCAGCCCCAGCATTTT; cdr3_aa: CASSILTVNQPQHF
d_call: -; j_call: TRBJ1-2; clone_size: -; v_call: TRBV6-2/TRBV6-3; cdr3_length: 12; cdr3_nt: TGTGCCAGCAGTTACTCCGGGACAAGCTACACCTTC; cdr3_aa: CASSYSGTSYTF
d_call: TRBD1; j_call: TRBJ2-2; clone_size: -; v_call: TRBV2; cdr3_length: 15; cdr3_nt: TGTGCCAGCAGCATAGACAGGGTGGTGGTCGGGGAGCTGTTTTTT; cdr3_aa: CASSIDRVVVGELFF
d_call: TRBD1; j_call: TRBJ1-6; clone_size: -; v_call: TRBV19; cdr3_length: 14; cdr3_nt: TGTGCCAGTACCCAACAGGGGGCTAATTCACCCCTCCACTTT; cdr3_aa: CASTQQGANSPLHF
d_call: TRBD1; j_call: TRBJ1-5; clone_size: -; v_call: TRBV7-9; cdr3_length: 16; cdr3_nt: TGTGCCAGCAGCTCCGGGACAGGGGTCGGCAATCAGCCCCAGCATTTT; cdr3_aa: CASSSGTGVGNQPQHF
d_call: TRBD2; j_call: TRBJ2-3; clone_size: -; v_call: TRBV5-4; cdr3_length: 19; cdr3_nt: TGTGCCAGCAGCTCCCCCTTCGGAATCGCGGGGGGCCTTTTAGATACGCAGTATTTT; cdr3_aa: CASSSPFGIAGGLLDTQYF
d_call: -; j_call: TRBJ2-1; clone_size: -; v_call: TRBV7-2; cdr3_length: 15; cdr3_nt: TGTGCCAGCAGCAGATCAGGGGCCGTGTCCAATGAGCAGTTCTTC; cdr3_aa: CASSRSGAVSNEQFF
d_call: -; j_call: TRBJ2-2; clone_size: -; v_call: TRBV5-6; cdr3_length: 16; cdr3_nt: TGTGCCAGCAGCTTGGTAGCCAACCTGAGAACCGGGGAGCTGTTTTTT; cdr3_aa: CASSLVANLRTGELFF
d_call: -; j_call: TRBJ1-2; clone_size: few; v_call: TRBV18; cdr3_length: 16; cdr3_nt: TGTGCCAGCTCACAGCTGAGCGGGGCAGACTACTATGGCTACACCTTC; cdr3_aa: CASSQLSGADYYGYTF
d_call: -; j_call: TRBJ1-6; clone_size: -; v_call: TRBV25-1; cdr3_length: 16; cdr3_nt: TGTGCCAGCAGTGAATCTGGGAGCTCCTATAATTCACCCCTCCACTTT; cdr3_aa: CASSESGSSYNSPLHF